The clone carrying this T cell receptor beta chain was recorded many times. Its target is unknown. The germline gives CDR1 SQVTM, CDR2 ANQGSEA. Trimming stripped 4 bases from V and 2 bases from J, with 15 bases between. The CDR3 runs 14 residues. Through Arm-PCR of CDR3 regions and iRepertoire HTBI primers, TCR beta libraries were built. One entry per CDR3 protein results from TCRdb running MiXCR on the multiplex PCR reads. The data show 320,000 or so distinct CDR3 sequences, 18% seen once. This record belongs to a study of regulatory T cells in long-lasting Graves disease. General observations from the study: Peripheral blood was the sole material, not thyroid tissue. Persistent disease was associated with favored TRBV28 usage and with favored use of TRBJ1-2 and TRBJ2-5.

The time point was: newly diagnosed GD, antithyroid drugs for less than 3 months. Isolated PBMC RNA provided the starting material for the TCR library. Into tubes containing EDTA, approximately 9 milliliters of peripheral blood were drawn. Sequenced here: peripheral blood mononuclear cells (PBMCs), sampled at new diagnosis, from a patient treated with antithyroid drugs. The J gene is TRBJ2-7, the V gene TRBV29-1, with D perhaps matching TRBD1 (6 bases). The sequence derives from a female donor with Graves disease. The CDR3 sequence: CSVGTGQPAYEQYF. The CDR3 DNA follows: TGCAGCGTTGGTACTGGACAGCCTGCCTACGAGCAGTACTTC.